Listed below are T cell receptor beta chains from one sample, sequenced in a study of regulatory T cells in long-lasting Graves disease. TCRdb used MiXCR to reprocess the multiplex PCR reads, holding one entry per CDR3 protein. This table has under 500,000 distinct CDR3 sequences, around 20% appearing once. The sample in question was peripheral blood mononuclear cells (PBMCs), obtained when the disease was refractory, from a patient treated with antithyroid drugs. The origin of the receptors is a female donor with Graves disease. Each CDR3 is given with its conserved first and last residue. Each record gives: CDR3 length, V gene, J gene, clone size, D gene, CDR3 protein, CDR3 DNA. The D gene is left open where the match is weak. Size is stated for part of the rows, as once, few or many counts, or as a class when the clone is expanded.

cdr3_length: 14
v_call: TRBV5-1
j_call: TRBJ2-2
clone_size: .
d_call: .
cdr3_aa: CASSLTGFGGELFF
cdr3_nt: TGCGCCAGCAGCTTAACGGGGTTTGGCGGGGAGCTGTTTTTT

cdr3_length: 14
v_call: TRBV2
j_call: TRBJ2-7
clone_size: many
d_call: .
cdr3_aa: CASTLSMMGGEQYF
cdr3_nt: TGTGCCAGCACCCTCTCAATGATGGGGGGCGAGCAGTACTTC

cdr3_length: 14
v_call: TRBV12-3/TRBV12-4
j_call: TRBJ2-5
clone_size: many
d_call: TRBD2
cdr3_aa: CASSQASGAPTQYF
cdr3_nt: TGTGCCAGCAGTCAGGCTAGCGGAGCCCCAACCCAGTACTTC

cdr3_length: 14
v_call: TRBV5-1
j_call: TRBJ2-3
clone_size: .
d_call: .
cdr3_aa: CASSLERVPDTQYF
cdr3_nt: TGCGCCAGCAGCTTGGAAAGGGTTCCAGATACGCAGTATTTT

cdr3_length: 15
v_call: TRBV4-1
j_call: TRBJ2-7
clone_size: .
d_call: TRBD1
cdr3_aa: CASRPEQQGAYEQYF
cdr3_nt: TGCGCCAGCAGGCCCGAACAACAGGGGGCGTACGAGCAGTACTTC

cdr3_length: 14
v_call: TRBV24-1
j_call: TRBJ2-2
clone_size: few
d_call: .
cdr3_aa: CATRRSGDTGELFF
cdr3_nt: TGTGCCACCCGTCGGTCGGGTGACACCGGGGAGCTGTTTTTT

cdr3_length: 13
v_call: TRBV30
j_call: TRBJ1-5
clone_size: many
d_call: TRBD1
cdr3_aa: CAWSPGGREPQHF
cdr3_nt: TGTGCCTGGAGCCCAGGGGGCAGGGAGCCCCAGCATTTT

cdr3_length: 14
v_call: TRBV15
j_call: TRBJ2-7
clone_size: many
d_call: TRBD1
cdr3_aa: CATSLGQGYHEQYF
cdr3_nt: TGTGCCACCAGCCTCGGACAGGGCTACCACGAGCAGTACTTC

cdr3_length: 18
v_call: TRBV29-1
j_call: TRBJ2-5
clone_size: many
d_call: TRBD2
cdr3_aa: CSVMTGTSGRLVGETQYF
cdr3_nt: TGCAGCGTCATGACCGGGACTAGCGGGAGGTTGGTAGGAGAGACCCAGTACTTC

cdr3_length: 14
v_call: TRBV7-2
j_call: TRBJ1-2
clone_size: .
d_call: .
cdr3_aa: CASSLPGQTYGYTF
cdr3_nt: TGTGCCAGCAGCTTGCCGGGGCAGACCTATGGCTACACCTTC

cdr3_length: 14
v_call: TRBV12-3/TRBV12-4
j_call: TRBJ1-2
clone_size: many
d_call: TRBD1
cdr3_aa: CASSLRQGADGYTF
cdr3_nt: TGTGCCAGCAGTTTAAGGCAGGGGGCCGATGGCTACACCTTC

cdr3_length: 17
v_call: TRBV15
j_call: TRBJ1-5
clone_size: few
d_call: .
cdr3_aa: CATSRAPPEGRNQPQHF
cdr3_nt: TGTGCCACCAGCAGGGCACCGCCTGAGGGGCGCAATCAGCCCCAGCATTTT

cdr3_length: 18
v_call: TRBV28
j_call: TRBJ2-6
clone_size: few
d_call: .
cdr3_aa: CASSPGTFVSSGANVLTF
cdr3_nt: TGTGCCAGCAGTCCGGGTACCTTCGTCAGCTCTGGGGCCAACGTCCTGACTTTC

cdr3_length: 15
v_call: TRBV6-2/TRBV6-3
j_call: TRBJ2-5
clone_size: .
d_call: TRBD2
cdr3_aa: CASSYSRGGMETQYF
cdr3_nt: TGTGCCAGCAGTTACTCGCGGGGGGGTATGGAGACCCAGTACTTC

cdr3_length: 15
v_call: TRBV7-2
j_call: TRBJ2-5
clone_size: many
d_call: TRBD2
cdr3_aa: CASSLHLAGRETQYF
cdr3_nt: TGTGCCAGCAGCCTTCACCTAGCGGGGAGGGAGACCCAGTACTTC

cdr3_length: 19
v_call: TRBV5-1
j_call: TRBJ2-2
clone_size: .
d_call: TRBD1
cdr3_aa: CASSSNPTGRNANTGELFF
cdr3_nt: TGCGCCAGCAGCTCCAATCCGACAGGGCGAAACGCGAACACCGGGGAGCTGTTTTTT

cdr3_length: 14
v_call: TRBV20-1
j_call: TRBJ2-7
clone_size: many
d_call: .
cdr3_aa: CSATSLAVGYEQYF
cdr3_nt: TGCAGTGCTACTAGCCTGGCCGTCGGCTACGAGCAGTACTTC

cdr3_length: 14
v_call: TRBV30
j_call: TRBJ1-5
clone_size: .
d_call: .
cdr3_aa: CAWSTELNNQPQHF
cdr3_nt: TGTGCCTGGAGCACAGAGCTGAATAATCAGCCCCAGCATTTT

cdr3_length: 14
v_call: TRBV28
j_call: TRBJ1-1
clone_size: many
d_call: .
cdr3_aa: CASSFDNDGFEAFF
cdr3_nt: TGTGCCAGCAGTTTCGACAACGACGGCTTTGAAGCTTTCTTT

cdr3_length: 16
v_call: TRBV30
j_call: TRBJ2-1
clone_size: many
d_call: TRBD2
cdr3_aa: CAWGGLAGVRYNEQFF
cdr3_nt: TGTGCCTGGGGAGGACTAGCGGGAGTTCGATACAATGAGCAGTTCTTC

cdr3_length: 14
v_call: TRBV2
j_call: TRBJ2-5
clone_size: .
d_call: TRBD1
cdr3_aa: CASSSDRGLETQYF
cdr3_nt: TGTGCCAGCAGTTCCGACAGGGGGCTGGAGACCCAGTACTTC

cdr3_length: 14
v_call: TRBV6-1
j_call: TRBJ1-5
clone_size: many
d_call: TRBD1
cdr3_aa: CASSEMQGDQPQHF
cdr3_nt: TGTGCCAGCAGTGAAATGCAGGGGGATCAGCCCCAGCATTTT

cdr3_length: 16
v_call: TRBV28
j_call: TRBJ1-2
clone_size: many
d_call: TRBD1
cdr3_aa: CASSETGGEVYYGYTF
cdr3_nt: TGTGCCAGCAGTGAAACAGGGGGCGAAGTTTACTATGGCTACACCTTC

cdr3_length: 15
v_call: TRBV28
j_call: TRBJ1-1
clone_size: many
d_call: TRBD1
cdr3_aa: CASKVQGAVNTEAFF
cdr3_nt: TGTGCCAGCAAGGTACAGGGGGCGGTGAACACTGAAGCTTTCTTT

cdr3_length: 14
v_call: TRBV27
j_call: TRBJ1-2
clone_size: many
d_call: .
cdr3_aa: CASSSGRGGYGYTF
cdr3_nt: TGTGCCAGCAGTTCCGGCCGGGGGGGCTATGGCTACACCTTC

cdr3_length: 16
v_call: TRBV28
j_call: TRBJ2-4
clone_size: many
d_call: TRBD1
cdr3_aa: CASSGDRVGAKNIQYF
cdr3_nt: TGTGCCAGCAGCGGGGACAGGGTGGGAGCCAAAAACATTCAGTACTTC

cdr3_length: 14
v_call: TRBV2
j_call: TRBJ2-7
clone_size: many
d_call: TRBD1
cdr3_aa: CASSRDRGLYEQYF
cdr3_nt: TGTGCCAGCAGCAGGGACAGGGGGCTCTACGAGCAGTACTTC

cdr3_length: 19
v_call: TRBV5-6
j_call: TRBJ2-7
clone_size: .
d_call: .
cdr3_aa: CASSLGRPSPSVLSYEQYF
cdr3_nt: TGTGCCAGCAGCTTGGGCCGACCGTCACCGTCCGTGCTCAGTTACGAGCAGTACTTC

cdr3_length: 10
v_call: TRBV30
j_call: TRBJ1-1
clone_size: many
d_call: .
cdr3_aa: CASMTVEAFF
cdr3_nt: TGTGCCTCGATGACGGTTGAAGCTTTCTTT

cdr3_length: 14
v_call: TRBV20-1
j_call: TRBJ1-1
clone_size: many
d_call: TRBD1
cdr3_aa: CSATRTGGNTEAFF
cdr3_nt: TGCAGTGCTACCCGGACAGGGGGGAACACTGAAGCTTTCTTT

cdr3_length: 19
v_call: TRBV5-1
j_call: TRBJ2-4
clone_size: many
d_call: .
cdr3_aa: CASSLGTLRTVIAKNIQYF
cdr3_nt: TGCGCCAGCAGCTTGGGAACCTTGAGGACCGTAATAGCCAAAAACATTCAGTACTTC

cdr3_length: 17
v_call: TRBV11-2
j_call: TRBJ2-7
clone_size: .
d_call: TRBD2
cdr3_aa: CASSLWASGTHYYEQYF
cdr3_nt: TGTGCCAGCAGCTTATGGGCTAGCGGCACGCACTACTACGAGCAGTACTTC

cdr3_length: 13
v_call: TRBV6-1
j_call: TRBJ1-2
clone_size: many
d_call: .
cdr3_aa: CASSLAASVGYTF
cdr3_nt: TGTGCCAGCAGCTTAGCAGCTTCGGTTGGCTACACCTTC

cdr3_length: 14
v_call: TRBV5-1
j_call: TRBJ2-7
clone_size: few
d_call: TRBD1
cdr3_aa: CASSSLTGPYEQYF
cdr3_nt: TGCGCCAGCAGCTCGTTGACAGGGCCCTACGAGCAGTACTTC

cdr3_length: 14
v_call: TRBV6-1
j_call: TRBJ1-2
clone_size: many
d_call: .
cdr3_aa: CASSEVVGLYGYTF
cdr3_nt: TGTGCCAGCAGTGAAGTAGTAGGGCTCTATGGCTACACCTTC

cdr3_length: 17
v_call: TRBV3-1
j_call: TRBJ1-1
clone_size: many
d_call: TRBD1
cdr3_aa: CASSQAGQGAVNTEAFF
cdr3_nt: TGTGCCAGCAGCCAAGCGGGACAGGGGGCAGTGAACACTGAAGCTTTCTTT

cdr3_length: 14
v_call: TRBV12-3/TRBV12-4
j_call: TRBJ2-7
clone_size: many
d_call: TRBD1
cdr3_aa: CASSTDRGSNEQYF
cdr3_nt: TGTGCCAGCAGTACGGACAGGGGGTCCAACGAGCAGTACTTC

cdr3_length: 13
v_call: TRBV2
j_call: TRBJ1-1
clone_size: many
d_call: .
cdr3_aa: CASTTTVNTEAFF
cdr3_nt: TGTGCCAGCACCACGACCGTGAACACTGAAGCTTTCTTT

cdr3_length: 14
v_call: TRBV27
j_call: TRBJ2-3
clone_size: .
d_call: .
cdr3_aa: CASSLITGLDTQYF
cdr3_nt: TGTGCCAGCAGTTTAATCACCGGCTTGGATACGCAGTATTTT

cdr3_length: 13
v_call: TRBV7-2
j_call: TRBJ2-2
clone_size: .
d_call: .
cdr3_aa: CASSSDRVEELFF
cdr3_nt: TGTGCCAGCAGCTCCGATAGGGTAGAGGAGCTGTTTTTT

cdr3_length: 14
v_call: TRBV29-1
j_call: TRBJ2-3
clone_size: .
d_call: .
cdr3_aa: CSVETASGSDTQYF
cdr3_nt: TGCAGCGTTGAAACCGCCAGCGGGTCAGATACGCAGTATTTT

cdr3_length: 13
v_call: TRBV30
j_call: TRBJ1-5
clone_size: many
d_call: TRBD1
cdr3_aa: CAAAQGDDQPQHF
cdr3_nt: TGTGCCGCGGCACAGGGGGATGATCAGCCCCAGCATTTT

cdr3_length: 15
v_call: TRBV19
j_call: TRBJ2-1
clone_size: many
d_call: .
cdr3_aa: CASSPRGGGANEQFF
cdr3_nt: TGTGCCAGTAGCCCTAGAGGGGGAGGGGCGAATGAGCAGTTCTTC

cdr3_length: 13
v_call: TRBV11-2
j_call: TRBJ2-6
clone_size: many
d_call: .
cdr3_aa: CASSHGPERVLTF
cdr3_nt: TGTGCCAGCAGCCACGGGCCAGAGAGGGTCCTGACTTTC

cdr3_length: 17
v_call: TRBV7-8
j_call: TRBJ2-7
clone_size: many
d_call: TRBD2
cdr3_aa: CASSAPGGAPRGGEQYF
cdr3_nt: TGTGCCAGCAGCGCCCCCGGGGGGGCCCCACGGGGAGGGGAGCAGTACTTC

cdr3_length: 14
v_call: TRBV6-1
j_call: TRBJ1-6
clone_size: .
d_call: .
cdr3_aa: CASKPGSYNSPLHF
cdr3_nt: TGTGCAAGCAAGCCCGGATCTTATAATTCACCCCTCCACTTT

cdr3_length: 14
v_call: TRBV3-1
j_call: TRBJ2-5
clone_size: .
d_call: .
cdr3_aa: CASSHFSVRETQYF
cdr3_nt: TGTGCCAGCAGCCATTTCTCAGTGCGGGAGACCCAGTACTTC

cdr3_length: 11
v_call: TRBV2
j_call: TRBJ1-2
clone_size: many
d_call: .
cdr3_aa: CARQGLDGYTF
cdr3_nt: TGTGCCAGGCAGGGTCTGGACGGCTACACCTTC

cdr3_length: 14
v_call: TRBV29-1
j_call: TRBJ1-1
clone_size: .
d_call: .
cdr3_aa: CSVGGGRYASEAFF
cdr3_nt: TGCAGCGTTGGGGGGGGTCGGTACGCGTCTGAAGCTTTCTTT

cdr3_length: 20
v_call: TRBV7-2
j_call: TRBJ2-7
clone_size: .
d_call: TRBD1
cdr3_aa: CASSQGALDSLIVSNYEQYF
cdr3_nt: TGTGCCAGCAGCCAGGGGGCTTTAGACAGCCTTATTGTGTCGAACTACGAGCAGTACTTC

cdr3_length: 12
v_call: TRBV6-5
j_call: TRBJ1-1
clone_size: many
d_call: .
cdr3_aa: CASSSYGSEAFF
cdr3_nt: TGTGCCAGCAGTTCTTACGGGAGTGAAGCTTTCTTT

cdr3_length: 15
v_call: TRBV19
j_call: TRBJ2-1
clone_size: few
d_call: .
cdr3_aa: CASSWVPSSYNEQFF
cdr3_nt: TGTGCCAGTAGTTGGGTCCCAAGCTCCTACAATGAGCAGTTCTTC

cdr3_length: 16
v_call: TRBV28
j_call: TRBJ2-2
clone_size: many
d_call: TRBD1
cdr3_aa: CASSSDRGQGTGELFF
cdr3_nt: TGTGCCAGCAGTTCAGACAGGGGGCAGGGGACCGGGGAGCTGTTTTTT

cdr3_length: 14
v_call: TRBV11-3
j_call: TRBJ2-2
clone_size: few
d_call: .
cdr3_aa: CASSAGRSTGELFF
cdr3_nt: TGTGCCAGCAGCGCCGGCCGGAGCACCGGGGAGCTGTTTTTT

cdr3_length: 18
v_call: TRBV27
j_call: TRBJ1-2
clone_size: few
d_call: TRBD1
cdr3_aa: CASSPETGTGGKNYGYTF
cdr3_nt: TGTGCCAGCAGTCCCGAAACCGGGACAGGGGGGAAAAACTATGGCTACACCTTC

cdr3_length: 16
v_call: TRBV28
j_call: TRBJ1-1
clone_size: many
d_call: .
cdr3_aa: CASSRDRADSNTEAFF
cdr3_nt: TGTGCCAGCAGCCGGGACCGGGCCGACTCGAACACTGAAGCTTTCTTT

cdr3_length: 15
v_call: TRBV9
j_call: TRBJ2-2
clone_size: .
d_call: TRBD2
cdr3_aa: CASRPAGLNTGELFF
cdr3_nt: TGTGCCAGCAGGCCCGCGGGACTAAACACCGGGGAGCTGTTTTTT

cdr3_length: 13
v_call: TRBV27
j_call: TRBJ2-1
clone_size: few
d_call: .
cdr3_aa: CASSVGTVGEQFF
cdr3_nt: TGTGCCAGCAGTGTGGGGACCGTAGGTGAGCAGTTCTTC